The TCR beta chain described here comes from a study of breast tumors, draining lymph nodes, adjacent tissues. CDR1 and CDR2 (germline): DFQATT, SNEGSKA (reference sequence). V gave up 6 bases and J gave up 7 bases; unmatched junction bases: 10. This CDR3 is 14 amino acids long. Study-wide results and caveats: Findings are consistent with lymph node origin and intratumoral expansion of most tumor T cells. Data only fit, rather than demonstrated, lymph node origin of most tumor T cells. Compared with basal-like, luminal-like tumors shared significantly more repertoire with nontumor tissue. Tumor repertoires ranked between lymph nodes and nontumor tissue in diversity, with V and J gene preferences.

MiXCR was run by TCRdb on the multiplex PCR reads, yielding one entry per CDR3 protein. This table has under 85,000 distinct CDR3 sequences, under 25% appearing once. Axillary draining lymph nodes of breast cancer patients supplied the node samples. This clonotype has ten or more counts. As yet, its antigen is unknown. What was sequenced was axillary lymph node tissue. The rearrangement uses TRBV20-1 and TRBJ2-1; 9 bases are shared with TRBD2. The sequence was collected from a female donor with breast cancer. Some clones in this sample may be carry-over from other donors' samples. The CDR3 DNA reads as TGCAGTGCGCCTCTAGCGGGACTAGGGAATGAGCAGTTCTTC. As protein: CSAPLAGLGNEQFF.